Shown below are 21 T cell receptor beta chains from a single sample sequenced in a study of vaccination and CD4 T cells after COVID-19 (dated by TCRdb to the early 2020s). The sample's treatment or condition label is to be understood as: approximately nine-day PBMC culture with coronavirus spike peptide pools or control peptides (ViraFEST assay). Antigens for these TCRs are unknown. The library was made by PCR. These reads were obtained on an Illumina iSeq 100. DNA from cultured CD4+ T cells underwent TCR sequencing with the Oncomine TCR Beta short-read assay at the Johns Hopkins FTIC core. TCRdb ran its own pipeline on the public reads, namely fastp trimming at Q25 and MiXCR clone calling, and kept in-frame beta chains. Rows with one shared CDR3 protein collapse into an entry with the most common genes and DNA. The sample table contains almost 15,000 distinct CDR3 sequences; only one count was recorded for around 70% of them. 15% to 20% of the sample goes to the ten largest clones.

Sample: CD4+ T cells from blood, cultured in vitro. The receptors come from a human donor who had recovered from COVID-19.

This chain links TRBV24-1 with TRBJ2-4; D gene ambiguous. Per the germline V gene, CDR1 is KGHDR and CDR2 is SFDVKD. The ends were cut back, 5 bases at V and 9 bases at J, with 10 bases in the middle. The CDR3 is made up of 12 amino acids. CDR3 coding DNA: TGTGCCACCAGTGGTACTTTGGGCATTCAGTACTTC. This encodes CATSGTLGIQYF.

V and J are TRBV19 and TRBJ1-6; D might be TRBD1 (6 bases). The CDR3 is 14 residues long. The germline V and J ends were trimmed by 8 bases and 6 bases, with 14 bases remaining between them. CDR1 and CDR2 from the germline V gene are LNHDA and SQIVND (reference sequence). CDR3 amino acids: CASAGRGGNSPLHF. CDR3 nucleotides: TGTGCCAGTGCTGGCAGGGGAGGTAATTCACCCCTCCACTTT.

The V gene is TRBV20-1, the J gene TRBJ1-1, with 7 bases lining up with TRBD1. J lost 1 base, V lost 1 base, and 0 bases had no gene match. This CDR3 has 13 amino acids. The V gene's germline CDR1 is DFQATT and CDR2 SNEGSKA (reference sequence). CDR3 loop: CSARGDRNTEAFF. The CDR3 DNA follows: TGCAGTGCTAGAGGGGACAGGAACACTGAAGCTTTCTTT.

This clonotype is labeled as large (0.1 to 1%). V is TRBV12-3 or TRBV12-4 and J is TRBJ1-2; TRBD1 matches at 7 bases. The CDR3 consists of 15 residues. Unmatched junction bases numbered 12, after V lost 7 bases and J lost 4 bases. CDR3 in DNA: TGTGCCAGCACCCGAAGAACACAGGGGTTCTATGGCTACACCTTC. Protein product: CASTRRTQGFYGYTF.

The J gene is TRBJ2-2, the V gene TRBV20-1, with 7 nucleotides matching TRBD1. The V gene end was trimmed by 3 bases and the J gene end by 8 bases; junction bases not matched to a gene: 9. This CDR3 spans 14 amino acids. Germline assignment: CDR1 DFQATT and CDR2 SNEGSKA (reference sequence). In DNA form, the CDR3 reads TGCAGTGCTAGCCGGGGCCCGGACAGGGGGGAGCTGTTTTTT. Amino acids: CSASRGPDRGELFF.

The J gene is TRBJ2-7, the V gene TRBV19; 10 positions agree with TRBD2. The CDR3 has 15 amino acids. Germline V gene sequence: CDR1 LNHDA, CDR2 SQIVND (reference sequence). Germline trimming cut 4 bases from V and 2 bases from J; bases unmatched to any gene: 5. CDR3 amino acids: CASSRWLAGAYEQYF. The CDR3 region has the DNA TGTGCCAGTAGTAGATGGCTAGCGGGAGCCTACGAGCAGTACTTC. Full variable domain (outside the CDR3, taken from reference TRBV19 and TRBJ2-7): DGGITQSPKYLFRKEGQNVTLSCEQNLNHDAMYWYRQDPGQGLRLIYYSQIVNDFQKGDIAEGYSVSREKKESFPLTVTSAQKNPTAFYLCASSRWLAGAYEQYFGPGTRLTVT.

The genes are TRBV7-9 and TRBJ1-6; no firm D call. V was shortened by 3 bases and J by 5 bases, with 11 bases between the two germline ends. The CDR3 covers 15 residues. Germline loops: CDR1 SEHNR, CDR2 FQNEAQ (reference sequence). The CDR3, as DNA: TGTGCCAGCAGCTTTCCTTTCGGGGATAATTCACCCCTCCACTTT. The encoded protein is CASSFPFGDNSPLHF.

The chain recombines TRBV28 with TRBJ2-5, with a possible D match to TRBD2 (7 bases). With 5 bases removed from V and 4 bases from J, the gap between germline ends came to 20 bases. Germline values: CDR1 MDHEN, CDR2 SYDVKM. CDR3 length equals 16 residues. In DNA, the CDR3 is TGTGCCAGCAGTCATGGCGGGGGCACCCAGGGAGAGACCCAGTACTTC. It specifies CASSHGGGTQGETQYF.

The rearrangement links TRBV6-4 to TRBJ2-7, with 10 positions matching TRBD2. Trimming cost V 10 bases and J 6 bases; bases outside gene matches: 15. The CDR3 is 15 amino acids. Germline V gene data show CDR1 as MRHNA and CDR2 as SNTAGT. The CDR3 is CANPLKREGRFEQYF. The DNA for the CDR3 is TGTGCCAACCCCCTCAAGCGGGAGGGCCGGTTCGAGCAGTACTTC.

V usage is TRBV30 and J usage is TRBJ1-5; the D gene is possibly TRBD1 (6 bases). V gave up 3 bases and J gave up 4 bases, with 16 bases separating them. This CDR3 is 15 amino acids long. Looked up from germline, CDR1 is GTSNPN and CDR2 is SVGIG (reference sequence). CDR3 amino acids: CAWSGGLQPNQPQHF. The CDR3 DNA follows: TGTGCCTGGAGCGGGGGGCTTCAACCAAATCAGCCCCAGCATTTT.

This chain joins TRBV28 and TRBJ2-6, with D unresolved. CDR1 and CDR2 from the germline V gene are MDHEN and SYDVKM. Trimming shortened V by 5 bases and J by 0 bases, and 8 bases separated the two germline ends. The CDR3 totals 15 residues. This CDR3 is CASSPHSSGANVLTF. The CDR3 nucleotides read TGTGCCAGCAGTCCACATAGCTCTGGGGCCAACGTCCTGACTTTC.

The gene calls are TRBV10-1 and TRBJ1-2; no reliable D call. CDR1 and CDR2 (germline): WNHNN, SYGVQD (reference sequence). V lost 6 bases to trimming and J lost 2 bases, with 10 bases between them. This CDR3 spans 13 amino acids. The CDR3 loop is CASSPRLNYGYTF. CDR3 sequence (DNA): TGCGCCAGCAGCCCCCGACTAAACTATGGCTACACCTTC.

The count of this clonotype is one. The chain has TRBV30 and TRBJ1-1; TRBD1 is a possible D gene (5 bases). CDR1 GTSNPN and CDR2 SVGIG come from the germline V gene (reference sequence). V was shortened by 8 bases and J by 0 bases, with 13 bases between the two germline ends. The CDR3 is 13 amino acids. CDR3 in amino acids: CAGQPQMNTEAFF. The CDR3 bases are TGTGCCGGACAACCCCAAATGAACACTGAAGCTTTCTTT.

The rearrangement uses TRBV6-1 and TRBJ2-1; the D is unclear. CDR3 length equals 13 residues. V lost 6 bases, J lost 0 bases, and 6 bases lay in between. Germline V gene lookup returns CDR1 MNHNS and CDR2 SASEGT. The CDR3 spells CASSGYSYNEQFF. The CDR3 DNA follows: TGTGCCAGCAGCGGATACTCCTACAATGAGCAGTTCTTC.

Judged by abundance, this clonotype is large. The V gene is TRBV20-1, the J gene TRBJ2-1; 8 nucleotides align to TRBD2. V shed 5 bases and J 7 bases; nucleotides not matched to a gene: 10. Germline CDR1 is DFQATT and CDR2 is SNEGSKA (reference sequence). There are 14 residues in the CDR3. The chain's CDR3 is CSASGLGLGNEQFF. The DNA for the CDR3 is TGCAGTGCTTCGGGACTAGGACTGGGGAATGAGCAGTTCTTC.

CDR3 coding DNA: TGCGCCAGCAGCCCTACCCCCGGGGGAGGAACCTACGAGCAGTACTTC. Residues: CASSPTPGGGTYEQYF. The gene calls are TRBV4-1 and TRBJ2-7; the D gene is possibly TRBD2 (6 bases). CDR3 length equals 16 residues. The germline V gene encodes CDR1 MGHRA and CDR2 YSYEKL. V lost 4 bases and J lost 2, with 18 bases in between.

This rearrangement joins TRBV24-1 to TRBJ2-7; no reliable D call. Germline V gene sequence: CDR1 KGHDR, CDR2 SFDVKD. The V and J ends lost 0 bases and 7 bases respectively, with 3 bases between them. This CDR3 comprises 11 residues. CDR3 region: CATSDLGEQYF. The DNA for the CDR3 is TGTGCCACCAGTGATTTGGGGGAGCAGTACTTC.

This chain uses TRBV20-1 with TRBJ1-1; 10 bases fit TRBD1. J lost 3 bases, V lost 3 bases, and 1 base had no gene match. Looked up from germline, CDR1 is DFQATT and CDR2 is SNEGSKA (reference sequence). The CDR3 consists of 13 residues. This CDR3 is CSARGTGDTEAFF. CDR3 nucleotides: TGCAGTGCTAGGGGGACAGGGGACACTGAAGCTTTCTTT.

The V call is TRBV6-2 or TRBV6-3, the J call TRBJ2-4, with unresolved D. The ends were cut back, 4 bases at V and 0 bases at J, with 16 bases in the middle. CDR3 length: 17 residues. From germline, CDR1 is MNHEY and CDR2 SVGEGT. The CDR3 coding sequence is TGTGCCAGCAGTTCCCAAAACCTCATAGTAGCCAAAAACATTCAGTACTTC. It codes for CASSSQNLIVAKNIQYF.

The V and J genes are TRBV25-1 and TRBJ1-1; D call uncertain. This CDR3 is built from 14 residues. V lost 4 bases, J lost 3 bases, and 12 bases lay in between. CDR1 is MGHDK and CDR2 is SYGVNS in the germline V gene. CDR3 sequence (DNA): TGTGCCAGCAGTGCCTCCCTATCGGACACTGAAGCTTTCTTT. Protein sequence: CASSASLSDTEAFF.

The chain has TRBV28 and TRBJ1-5; tentative D call: TRBD1 (5 bases). V was pared by 4 bases and J by 7 bases, with 17 bases between. The CDR3 contains 15 residues. The germline CDR1 and CDR2 sequences are MDHEN and SYDVKM. CDR3 in amino acids: CASSSPRQPRQPQHF. The DNA of the CDR3 is TGTGCCAGCAGTTCGCCCCGACAGCCGAGGCAGCCCCAGCATTTT.